Shown below are 13 T cell receptor beta chains from a single sample sequenced in a study of cytomegalovirus exposure and HLA in healthy donors. Assay: immunoSEQ multiplex PCR; the TCRdb copy retains only in-frame clones and omits some. The sample shows 250,000 or so clones, approximately 90% of them seen only once. The sequencing input was PBMCs. These receptor sequences come from a man younger than 30 in good health and CMV-seronegative.

This chain connects TRBV5-1 to TRBJ1-6, with 10 bases that match TRBD1. V was pared by 5 bases and J by 14 bases, with 4 bases of the junction left unmatched. The CDR3 totals 12 residues. Looked up from germline, CDR1 is SGHRS and CDR2 is YFSETQ. The CDR3 DNA is TGCGCCAGCAGTCGAGGACAGGGGGCCCTCCACTTT. Its protein product is CASSRGQGALHF.

This clone was detected only a few times. V usage is TRBV4-3 and J usage is TRBJ1-2; weak D call: TRBD1 (5 bases). Trimming removed 0 bases from V and 6 bases from J, with 8 bases in between. The CDR3 contains 13 residues. Germline lookup yields CDR1 LGHNA and CDR2 YSLEER. CDR3 bases: TGCGCCAGCAGCCAAGACCGCAGGGATGGCTACACCTTC. It codes for CASSQDRRDGYTF.

V is TRBV4-1 and J is TRBJ2-7; 9 nucleotides match TRBD2. Per germline, CDR1 MGHRA and CDR2 YSYEKL. This CDR3 is built from 14 residues. V lost 3 bases and J lost 4; bases outside the gene matches: 4. The CDR3 bases are TGCGCCAGCAGCCAGGTAGCGGGGGATTACGAGCAGTACTTC. Residues: CASSQVAGDYEQYF.

This rearrangement joins TRBV7-2 to TRBJ2-5; tentative D call: TRBD1 (5 bases). Germline CDR1 reads SGHTA; CDR2 reads FQGNSA. V was cut by 4 bases and J by 2 bases, with 8 bases left in between. The CDR3 sequence is 13 residues long. This CDR3 reads CASSWGPQETQYF. The CDR3 nucleotides read TGTGCCAGCAGCTGGGGCCCGCAAGAGACCCAGTACTTC. The whole variable domain, remainder taken from reference TRBV7-2 and TRBJ2-5, is GAGVSQSPSNKVTEKGKDVELRCDPISGHTALYWYRQSLGQGLEFLIYFQGNSAPDKSGLPSDRFSAERTGGSVSTLTIQRTQQEDSAVYLCASSWGPQETQYFGPGTRLLVL.

This chain connects TRBV27 to TRBJ1-2; tentatively, D is TRBD1 (6 bases). Trimming cost V 6 bases and J 6 bases, with 14 bases left between them. Germline values: CDR1 MNHEY, CDR2 SMNVEV (reference sequence). The CDR3 sequence is 13 residues long. The CDR3 here is CASSSIGGDGYTF. The CDR3 nucleotides read TGTGCCAGCAGCTCCATTGGGGGCGATGGCTACACCTTC.

The J gene is TRBJ2-3, the V gene TRBV28; 9 positions agree with TRBD2. CDR3 length equals 16 residues. Looked up from germline, CDR1 is MDHEN and CDR2 is SYDVKM. V was clipped by 7 bases and J by 6 bases; unmatched bases: 14. The CDR3 reads CASTDGLAGENDTQYF. CDR3 bases: TGTGCCAGCACTGACGGTTTAGCGGGAGAGAATGATACGCAGTATTTT.

The V call is TRBV5-1, the J call TRBJ2-5; possible D gene TRBD1, 6 bases. Germline CDR1 SGHRS, CDR2 YFSETQ. CDR3 length equals 15 residues. Trimming stripped 1 base from V and 1 base from J, with 11 bases between. CDR3 residues: CASSLQGPLQETQYF. The CDR3 DNA reads as TGCGCCAGCAGCTTGCAGGGGCCCCTCCAAGAGACCCAGTACTTC.

This sequence joins TRBV19 and TRBJ2-4; TRBD1 matches 11 bases. CDR3 length equals 16 residues. J gave up 2 bases and V 5 bases, and 5 bases lay outside the gene matches. The germline gives CDR1 LNHDA, CDR2 SQIVND (reference sequence). The DNA of the CDR3 is TGTGCCAGTAGTCCTTGGACAGGGGGCACCAAAAACATTCAGTACTTC. It is translated as CASSPWTGGTKNIQYF.

The rearrangement joins TRBV6-5 to TRBJ1-6; D not certain. Germline V gene lookup returns CDR1 MNHEY and CDR2 SVGAGI. V shed 6 bases and J shed 6 bases, with 12 bases lying between them. The CDR3 has 14 amino acids. In DNA form, the CDR3 reads TGTGCCAGCAGATGGAGGGAGGGTAATTCACCCCTCCACTTT. Its protein product is CASRWREGNSPLHF.

This sequence joins TRBV4-1 and TRBJ2-3, with D perhaps matching TRBD2 (6 bases). The CDR3 loop spans 14 amino acids. The ends were cut back, 1 base at V and 5 bases at J, with 10 bases in the middle. The germline V gene has CDR1 MGHRA and CDR2 YSYEKL. This CDR3 reads CASSQGLVVDTQYF. Here the CDR3 DNA reads TGCGCCAGCAGCCAAGGACTAGTGGTAGATACGCAGTATTTT.

In DNA form, the CDR3 reads TGTGCCAGCTCACCACCGAGGACTAGCCCCGAGCAGTTCTTC. It is translated as CASSPPRTSPEQFF. The rearrangement uses TRBV18 and TRBJ2-1, with 8 bases that match TRBD2. Germline CDR1 reads KGHSH; CDR2 reads LQKENI. CDR3 length: 14 residues. J lost 10 bases, V lost 0 bases, and 5 bases had no gene match.

The rearrangement links TRBV9 to TRBJ1-2, with 11 bases lining up with TRBD1. This CDR3 spans 13 amino acids. Germline CDR1 reads SGDLS; CDR2 reads YYNGEE. The trim removed 5 bases at V and 6 bases at J, leaving 3 bases unmatched. The CDR3 bases are TGTGCCAGCAGAGGACAGGGGGCGGATGGCTACACCTTC. Translation: CASRGQGADGYTF.

The CDR3 is CASSLVSVAKNIQYF. The CDR3 coding sequence is TGTGCCAGCAGCTTAGTTAGCGTAGCCAAAAACATTCAGTACTTC. The chain joins TRBV7-2 to TRBJ2-4; weak D call: TRBD2 (5 bases). The CDR3 contains 15 residues. Per the germline V gene, CDR1 is SGHTA and CDR2 is FQGNSA. Trimming pared 1 base from V and 0 bases from J, leaving 7 bases between.